The 30 T cell receptor beta chains given below trace back to one sample, sequenced in a study of sequential checkpoint blockade in melanoma (dated 2019 in TCRdb). Libraries were made using the immunoSEQ multiplex PCR assay. TCRdb retrieved this table from immuneACCESS and kept in-frame rearrangements only. Not all clones are present; in checked studies, unresolved V genes account for under half, and no reason is known for the remainder. Within this sample are around 3,500 clones, with about 22% of them counted one time only. The ten largest account for 6% to 9% of the sample. The sample's treatment or condition label, in plain terms: randomized to nivolumab then ipilimumab (arm A) or the reverse (arm B). The material sequenced was tumor tissue (inferred from file names), taken from a patient given nivolumab and ipilimumab in sequence. Receptors were obtained from a human donor with melanoma.

This chain connects TRBV5-1 to TRBJ1-4; 7 positions agree with TRBD1. With 5 bases clipped from V and 0 bases from J, the junction kept 4 bases outside the gene matches. The CDR3 is 15 residues long. In germline, CDR1 is SGHRS, CDR2 YFSETQ. CDR3 DNA sequence: TGCGCCAGCAGGTCAGGGACAGCAACTAATGAAAAACTGTTTTTT. It yields the protein CASRSGTATNEKLFF.

CDR3 protein: CASSEAETRVTQYF. The CDR3 DNA follows: TGTGCCAGCAGTGAAGCAGAAACCAGGGTCACGCAGTATTTT. The rearrangement uses TRBV6-1 and TRBJ2-3; a weak D match, TRBD1 (5 bases). CDR3 length equals 14 residues. Trimming removed 0 bases at V and 9 bases at J, with 13 bases between. Germline V gene lookup returns CDR1 MNHNS and CDR2 SASEGT.

This clone was counted only a few times. The rearrangement joins TRBV5-1 to TRBJ2-3; 9 nucleotides align to TRBD2. CDR3 length: 14 residues. V was clipped by 0 bases and J by 7 bases; unmatched bases: 3. Germline V gene sequence: CDR1 SGHRS, CDR2 YFSETQ. CDR3 nucleotide sequence: TGCGCCAGCAGCTTGGAGACTAGCGGATATACGCAGTATTTT. This translates into CASSLETSGYTQYF. Supplemented by reference TRBV5-1 and TRBJ2-3, the full variable domain reads KAGVTQTPRYLIKTRGQQVTLSCSPISGHRSVSWYQQTPGQGLQFLFEYFSETQRNKGNFPGRFSGRQFSNSRSEMNVSTLELGDSALYLCASSLETSGYTQYFGPGTRLTVL.

This clone is categorized as large (0.1 to 1%). V usage is TRBV6-8 and J usage is TRBJ1-5, with D hard to call. V was shortened by 6 bases and J by 2 bases, with 17 bases between the two germline ends. The CDR3 extends over 16 amino acids. CDR1 and CDR2 (germline): MNHGY, SAAAGT. DNA for the CDR3: TGTGCCAGCAGCTCCAAATGGCCCTTGGGCAATCAGCCCCAGCATTTT. Its protein is CASSSKWPLGNQPQHF.

By frequency in the sample, this clone is medium-sized. V usage is TRBV11-3 and J usage is TRBJ1-5; 7 nucleotides line up with TRBD1. The V and J ends lost 5 bases and 0 bases, in that order; junction bases with no gene match: 7. The CDR3 contains 16 residues. Germline lookup yields CDR1 SGHNT and CDR2 YENEEA. The CDR3 loop reads CASSPQDRYSNQPQHF. The CDR3 bases are TGTGCCAGCAGCCCACAGGACAGGTATAGCAATCAGCCCCAGCATTTT.

This chain uses TRBV6-8 with TRBJ2-3; TRBD2 aligns across 10 bases. CDR3 length: 15 residues. V was pared by 5 bases and J by 1 base, with 3 bases of the junction left unmatched. The germline gives CDR1 MNHGY, CDR2 SAAAGT. The CDR3 spells CASSDTSGGTDTQYF. The CDR3 DNA sequence: TGTGCCAGCAGTGACACTAGCGGGGGCACAGATACGCAGTATTTT.

The chain joins TRBV6-8 to TRBJ1-5, with TRBD1 as a possible D gene (5 bases). V shed 0 bases and J shed 3 bases, with 6 bases lying between them. The V gene's germline CDR1 is MNHGY and CDR2 SAAAGT. There are 14 residues in the CDR3. CDR3 nucleotide sequence: TGTGCCAGCAGTTACTCGGGGGTCAATCAGCCCCAGCATTTT. Its translation: CASSYSGVNQPQHF.

By share, this clone counts as medium-sized. CDR3 sequence (DNA): TGTGCCAGCAGGACGGGACGGAGTGGCTCCGGGGAGCTGTTTTTT. Residues: CASRTGRSGSGELFF. The chain links TRBV11-3 to TRBJ2-2; D might be TRBD1 or TRBD2, each matching 5 bases. Germline values: CDR1 SGHNT, CDR2 YENEEA. The CDR3 extends over 15 amino acids. Trimming took off 6 bases at V and 6 bases at J, with 17 bases between the two ends.

V gene TRBV5-1 combines with J gene TRBJ1-3, with D possibly TRBD1 on 5 matching bases. V shed 2 bases and J shed 4 bases, with 10 bases lying between them. The length of the CDR3 is 14 residues. Germline V gives CDR1 SGHRS, CDR2 YFSETQ. CDR3 sequence reads: CASSLGASGNTIYF. In DNA form, the CDR3 reads TGCGCCAGCAGCTTAGGGGCCTCCGGAAACACCATATATTTT.

In its sample, this clone was seen a few times. The CDR3: CASSQDRLAPGNEQFF. The CDR3 DNA reads TGCGCCAGCAGCCAGGACCGACTAGCTCCCGGCAATGAGCAGTTCTTC. This chain joins TRBV1 and TRBJ2-1; the table's D call, TRBD2, was not checked against the DNA. TRBV1 is given as a pseudogene. The CDR3 length is 16 residues.

This clone was seen more than once but under ten times. The chain links TRBV6-8 to TRBJ2-7; D possibly matches TRBD1 or TRBD2 (5 bases each). Germline lookup yields CDR1 MNHGY and CDR2 SAAAGT. V lost 2 bases to trimming and J lost 1 base, with 12 bases between them. The CDR3 totals 15 residues. CDR3 sequence: CASSYGGAGSYEQYF. CDR3 sequence (DNA): TGTGCCAGCAGTTACGGGGGAGCCGGGTCCTACGAGCAGTACTTC.

This clone is medium-sized within its sample. CDR3 bases: TGTGCCAGCAGCTTAGATAGGTCTGGAAACACCATATATTTT. This gives the protein CASSLDRSGNTIYF. This rearrangement joins TRBV11-3 to TRBJ1-3, with D uncertain. CDR1 and CDR2 from the germline V gene are SGHNT and YENEEA. Trimming cost V 0 bases and J 1 base, with 4 bases left between them. This CDR3 contains 14 residues.

In this sample, this clone turned up a few times. This sequence joins TRBV6-1 and TRBJ2-7; D call uncertain. The germline CDR1 and CDR2 sequences are MNHNS and SASEGT. Trimming cost V 1 base and J 4 bases, with 5 bases left between them. The CDR3 spans 12 residues. CDR3 in amino acids: CASSEVQYEQYF. The CDR3, as DNA: TGTGCCAGCAGTGAAGTGCAGTACGAGCAGTACTTC.

The chain is built from TRBV15 and TRBJ1-2, with 7 bases identical to TRBD1. With V trimmed by 4 bases and J by 4 bases, 15 bases remained unmatched. There are 17 residues in the CDR3. In germline, CDR1 is LNHNV, CDR2 YYDKDF (reference sequence). CDR3 sequence reads: CATSIRGEEIFSYGYTF. CDR3 bases: TGTGCCACCAGCATCAGGGGGGAGGAAATTTTTAGCTATGGCTACACCTTC.

Within the sample, this clone is medium-sized (0.01 to 0.1%). The chain recombines TRBV6-8 with TRBJ1-1; TRBD1 is a possible D gene (5 bases). Germline assignment: CDR1 MNHGY and CDR2 SAAAGT. This CDR3 contains 17 residues. The V gene lost 2 bases and the J gene lost 2 bases, with 18 bases spanning the gap. CDR3 DNA sequence: TGTGCCAGCAGTTACGAGAGTAAAGGGGTCGGAAACACTGAAGCTTTCTTT. Protein product: CASSYESKGVGNTEAFF.

This rearrangement joins TRBV29-1 to TRBJ1-5, with D tentatively TRBD1 (5 bases). The germline V gene encodes CDR1 SQVTM and CDR2 ANQGSEA. The CDR3 is 15 amino acids. The V gene lost 4 bases and the J gene lost 4 bases, with 17 bases spanning the gap. This chain's CDR3 is CSVAPSGGGNQPQHF. The CDR3 coding sequence is TGCAGCGTTGCCCCCTCTGGGGGTGGTAATCAGCCCCAGCATTTT.

The chain employs TRBV14 and TRBJ1-2; D is undetermined. V dropped 1 base and J dropped 7 bases, with 13 bases sitting between them. There are 14 residues in the CDR3. Germline CDR1 SGHDN, CDR2 FVKESK. The CDR3: CASSQGWRASGYTF. Here the CDR3 DNA reads TGTGCCAGCAGCCAAGGGTGGAGGGCTAGTGGCTACACCTTC.

By sample fraction, this clone is medium-sized. The chain combines TRBV6-8 with TRBJ1-5, with 10 bases aligning to TRBD1. The CDR3 consists of 17 residues. Trimming took 2 bases from V and 5 from J; bases not matched to a gene: 9. CDR1 and CDR2 from the germline V gene are MNHGY and SAAAGT. The CDR3 sequence: CASSYGFGTGEDQPQHF. The CDR3 DNA follows: TGTGCCAGCAGTTACGGGTTCGGGACAGGGGAGGATCAGCCCCAGCATTTT.

This clone is classed as medium-sized. The CDR3 is CASSFGQGSTEAFF. For the CDR3, the DNA is TGTGCCAGCAGCTTCGGACAGGGGAGCACTGAAGCTTTCTTT. J is TRBJ1-1 and V is TRBV11-3, with 9 bases fitting TRBD1. The CDR3 runs to 14 residues. Per the germline V gene, CDR1 is SGHNT and CDR2 is YENEEA. J lost 4 bases, V lost 3 bases, and 3 bases had no gene match.

The J gene is TRBJ2-5, the V gene TRBV25-1; a weak D match, TRBD2 (6 bases). The germline V and J ends were trimmed by 3 bases and 1 base, with 18 bases remaining between them. Germline V CDR1 and CDR2: MGHDK, SYGVNS. The CDR3 is 17 residues long. The CDR3 here is CASSDLEGLRGQETQYF. CDR3 in DNA: TGTGCCAGCAGTGATCTGGAGGGTTTAAGGGGCCAAGAGACCCAGTACTTC.

The genes are TRBV29-1 and TRBJ2-7; D call uncertain. Germline values: CDR1 SQVTM, CDR2 ANQGSEA. V was clipped by 3 bases and J by 2 bases, with 14 bases between them. This CDR3 has 14 amino acids. CDR3 amino acids: CSVDFGLGAYEQYF. DNA for the CDR3: TGCAGCGTTGATTTCGGGCTAGGTGCCTACGAGCAGTACTTC.

This clone was recorded a few times. V and J are TRBV30 and TRBJ2-5; D remains unclear. This CDR3 spans 13 amino acids. Germline V gene data show CDR1 as GTSNPN and CDR2 as SVGIG (reference sequence). The V gene lost 2 bases and the J gene lost 4 bases, with 11 bases spanning the gap. The CDR3 DNA follows: TGTGCCTGGAGTAGGGCGCCGGGAGAGACCCAGTACTTC. Its translation is CAWSRAPGETQYF.

Only a few counts were recorded for this clone. The chain recombines TRBV9 with TRBJ1-6; D uncertain. The CDR3 has 15 residues. Trimming removed 1 base from V and 0 bases from J, with 5 bases in between. Per the germline V gene, CDR1 is SGDLS and CDR2 is YYNGEE. The CDR3 DNA reads TGTGCCAGCAGCGTATCAGCCTCCTATAATTCACCCCTCCACTTT. Protein sequence: CASSVSASYNSPLHF. Filled out from reference TRBV9 and TRBJ1-6, the complete variable domain reads DSGVTQTPKHLITATGQRVTLRCSPRSGDLSVYWYQQSLDQGLQFLIQYYNGEERAKGNILERFSAQQFPDLHSELNLSSLELGDSALYFCASSVSASYNSPLHFGNGTRLTVT.

This clone is categorized as medium-sized. The CDR3 protein is CASSPDLGSSGGRLDTQYF. CDR3 bases: TGTGCCAGCAGCCCCGATCTTGGGAGTAGCGGGGGTAGATTAGATACGCAGTATTTT. V is TRBV9 and J is TRBJ2-3; TRBD2 agrees at 9 bases. CDR3 size: 19 residues. The germline CDR1 and CDR2 sequences are SGDLS and YYNGEE. With V trimmed by 4 bases and J by 5 bases, 20 bases remained unmatched.

V is TRBV9 and J is TRBJ2-3; D remains unclear. V dropped 7 bases and J dropped 2 bases, with 11 bases sitting between them. CDR1 and CDR2 from the germline V gene are SGDLS and YYNGEE. The CDR3 length is 13 residues. CDR3 sequence: CASCDGITDTQYF. The CDR3, as DNA: TGTGCCAGCTGCGACGGAATCACAGATACGCAGTATTTT.

Relative to its sample, this clone is medium-sized (0.01 to 0.1%). The J gene is TRBJ1-1, the V gene TRBV11-3; D is perhaps TRBD1 (5 bases). Germline V gene data show CDR1 as SGHNT and CDR2 as YENEEA. The CDR3 is 16 residues long. V lost 7 bases to trimming and J lost 2 bases, with 20 bases between them. CDR3 sequence (DNA): TGTGCCAGCACCACACTGGGGCCCTGGCGTAACACTGAAGCTTTCTTT. This sequence encodes CASTTLGPWRNTEAFF. The entire variable domain, with the rest obtained from reference TRBV11-3 and TRBJ1-1, is as follows: EAGVVQSPRYKIIEKKQPVAFWCNPISGHNTLYWYLQNLGQGPELLIRYENEEAVDDSQLPKDRFSAERLKGVDSTLKIQPAELGDSAVYLCASTTLGPWRNTEAFFGQGTRLTVV.

This clone is medium-sized by share. The chain employs TRBV11-3 and TRBJ1-1; the D is unclear. CDR3 length equals 14 residues. Germline lookup yields CDR1 SGHNT and CDR2 YENEEA. Trimming pared 1 base from V and 1 base from J, leaving 7 bases between. The CDR3 protein is CASSLGSPNTEAFF. The DNA for the CDR3 is TGTGCCAGCAGCTTAGGGTCACCGAACACTGAAGCTTTCTTT.

The gene calls are TRBV10-2 and TRBJ2-2; D possibly corresponds to TRBD1 (5 bases). Germline values: CDR1 WSHSY, CDR2 SAAADI. The CDR3 spans 15 residues. Trimming took 7 bases from V and 6 from J, leaving 18 bases between them. CDR3 residues: CASILGQGGPGELFF. CDR3 nucleotides: TGCGCCAGCATTTTAGGGCAGGGCGGTCCCGGGGAGCTGTTTTTT.

V gene TRBV19 combines with J gene TRBJ2-4; TRBD2 might be the D (5 bases). Trimming took 5 bases from V and 8 from J, leaving 16 bases between them. The germline CDR1 and CDR2 sequences are LNHDA and SQIVND (reference sequence). This CDR3 has 14 residues. CDR3 in DNA: TGTGCCAGTAGTCGCGGACTCAGTGGTTACATTCAGTACTTC. Its protein is CASSRGLSGYIQYF.

The sample holds a few counts of this clone. J is TRBJ1-1 and V is TRBV6-8; 8 bases fit TRBD1. V lost 6 bases, J lost 5 bases, and 17 bases stayed unmatched. Germline V lookup: CDR1 MNHGY, CDR2 SAAAGT. There are 17 residues in the CDR3. CDR3 sequence (DNA): TGTGCCAGCAGGCGCCCTGGCACCGTCAGGGGGCTAACTGAAGCTTTCTTT. The encoded protein is CASRRPGTVRGLTEAFF.